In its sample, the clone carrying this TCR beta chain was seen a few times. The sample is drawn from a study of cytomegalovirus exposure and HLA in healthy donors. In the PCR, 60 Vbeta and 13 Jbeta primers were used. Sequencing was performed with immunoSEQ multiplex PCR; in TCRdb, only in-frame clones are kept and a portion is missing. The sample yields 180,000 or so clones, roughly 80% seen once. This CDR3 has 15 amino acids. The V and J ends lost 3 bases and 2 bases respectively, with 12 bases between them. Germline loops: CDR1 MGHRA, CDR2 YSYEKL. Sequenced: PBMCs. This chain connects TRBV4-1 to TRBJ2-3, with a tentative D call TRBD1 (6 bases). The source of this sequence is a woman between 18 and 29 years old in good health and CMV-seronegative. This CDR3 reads CASSHTDRHTDTQYF. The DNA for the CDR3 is TGCGCCAGCAGCCATACGGACAGACACACAGATACGCAGTATTTT.